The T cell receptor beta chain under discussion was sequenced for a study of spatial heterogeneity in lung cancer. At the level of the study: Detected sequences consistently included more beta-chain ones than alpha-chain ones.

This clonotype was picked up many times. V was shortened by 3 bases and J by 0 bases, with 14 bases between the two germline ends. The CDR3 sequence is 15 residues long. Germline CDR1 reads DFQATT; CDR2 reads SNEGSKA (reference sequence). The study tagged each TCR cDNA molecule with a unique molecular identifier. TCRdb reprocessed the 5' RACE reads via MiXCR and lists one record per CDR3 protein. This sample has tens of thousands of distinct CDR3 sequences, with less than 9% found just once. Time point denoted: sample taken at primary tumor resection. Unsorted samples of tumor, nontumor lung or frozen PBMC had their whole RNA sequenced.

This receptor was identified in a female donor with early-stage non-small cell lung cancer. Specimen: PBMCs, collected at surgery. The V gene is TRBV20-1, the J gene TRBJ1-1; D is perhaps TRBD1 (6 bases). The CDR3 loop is CSASPGHSMNTEAFF. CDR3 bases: TGCAGTGCTAGTCCGGGACATAGCATGAACACTGAAGCTTTCTTT.